A selection of T cell receptor beta chains follows, all from one sample in a study of response to subunit inactivated influenza vaccine. TCRdb fed the RT-PCR reads into MiXCR, producing one record per CDR3 protein. Of roughly 160,000 distinct CDR3 sequences in the sample, around 9.9% were seen once. The sequenced sample was non-naive T cells sorted from PBMCs, obtained roughly 46 days after vaccination. Receptor source: a man aged 50 to 59 who received an inactivated influenza vaccine. Both conserved end residues are trimmed from each CDR3. Only some rows state a clone size, as once, few, many or a class for expanded clones.

v_call: TRBV7-8; j_call: TRBJ2-2; clone_size: many; cdr3_aa: ASSLIGGSGTGELF
v_call: TRBV5-1; j_call: TRBJ2-3; clone_size: -; cdr3_aa: ASSPRPGTYSTDTQY
v_call: TRBV7-8; j_call: TRBJ1-2; clone_size: many; cdr3_aa: ASSLAPTGERHGYT
v_call: TRBV7-9; j_call: TRBJ2-7; clone_size: many; cdr3_aa: ASSSSSAPHEQY
v_call: TRBV5-1; j_call: TRBJ1-5; clone_size: many; cdr3_aa: ASSRMDISNQPQH
v_call: TRBV5-1; j_call: TRBJ2-1; clone_size: -; cdr3_aa: ASSLANGGHSNEQF
v_call: TRBV3-1; j_call: TRBJ1-6; clone_size: -; cdr3_aa: ASSQDKGGNNNSPLH
v_call: TRBV5-5; j_call: TRBJ1-1; clone_size: few; cdr3_aa: ASSSQVSWTEAF
v_call: TRBV20-1; j_call: TRBJ2-5; clone_size: many; cdr3_aa: SASRTGDFQETQY
v_call: TRBV3-1; j_call: TRBJ2-7; clone_size: -; cdr3_aa: ASSQAGTAAYEQY
v_call: TRBV5-1; j_call: TRBJ2-1; clone_size: -; cdr3_aa: ASSWGTSSSYNEQF
v_call: TRBV4-2; j_call: TRBJ2-5; clone_size: many; cdr3_aa: ASSQDWAGGSSLETQY
v_call: TRBV28; j_call: TRBJ1-1; clone_size: few; cdr3_aa: ASSWAGPSNTEAF
v_call: TRBV28; j_call: TRBJ2-5; clone_size: few; cdr3_aa: ASSLGSVETQY
v_call: TRBV9; j_call: TRBJ2-6; clone_size: few; cdr3_aa: ASGGGSGHSGANVLT
v_call: TRBV7-2; j_call: TRBJ2-7; clone_size: many; cdr3_aa: ASSSGTGGFYEQY
v_call: TRBV9; j_call: TRBJ2-1; clone_size: few; cdr3_aa: ASTEGQGAYNEQF
v_call: TRBV27; j_call: TRBJ2-6; clone_size: few; cdr3_aa: ASSLSNPRSGANVLT
v_call: TRBV5-6; j_call: TRBJ1-6; clone_size: few; cdr3_aa: ASSLARGDAYSPLH
v_call: TRBV2; j_call: TRBJ1-5; clone_size: -; cdr3_aa: ASSEWSGRNQPQH
v_call: TRBV20-1; j_call: TRBJ2-4; clone_size: -; cdr3_aa: SAGLRLAGGVNIQY
v_call: TRBV20-1; j_call: TRBJ2-7; clone_size: -; cdr3_aa: SAGQGAVSEQY
v_call: TRBV5-1; j_call: TRBJ2-1; clone_size: -; cdr3_aa: ASAPERRVGNEQF
v_call: TRBV27; j_call: TRBJ1-5; clone_size: few; cdr3_aa: ASSRSGASNQPQH
v_call: TRBV7-8; j_call: TRBJ2-2; clone_size: few; cdr3_aa: ASSPDGANTGELF
v_call: TRBV9; j_call: TRBJ2-7; clone_size: -; cdr3_aa: ASSPRLAGDSEQY
v_call: TRBV2; j_call: TRBJ2-3; clone_size: -; cdr3_aa: ASSVGLAGVDTQY
v_call: TRBV5-6; j_call: TRBJ2-1; clone_size: few; cdr3_aa: ASSLEAGFNEQF
v_call: TRBV7-4; j_call: TRBJ2-7; clone_size: -; cdr3_aa: ASSFRTSGVSEQY
v_call: TRBV7-8; j_call: TRBJ2-6; clone_size: -; cdr3_aa: ASSVGAGANVLT
v_call: TRBV6-2/TRBV6-3; j_call: TRBJ2-7; clone_size: -; cdr3_aa: ASNDGRGSYEQY
v_call: TRBV10-3; j_call: TRBJ2-3; clone_size: many; cdr3_aa: AISAGTSEADTQY
v_call: TRBV20-1; j_call: TRBJ1-1; clone_size: -; cdr3_aa: SARRDRNTEAF
v_call: TRBV20-1; j_call: TRBJ1-5; clone_size: few; cdr3_aa: SASRDHNQPQH
v_call: TRBV30; j_call: TRBJ1-5; clone_size: few; cdr3_aa: AWTQGGAQPQH
v_call: TRBV4-3; j_call: TRBJ2-1; clone_size: many; cdr3_aa: ASSLVPGAEQF
v_call: TRBV20-1; j_call: TRBJ1-6; clone_size: -; cdr3_aa: SPRTGQHSPLH
v_call: TRBV7-6; j_call: TRBJ1-1; clone_size: -; cdr3_aa: ASSQHRAEAF
v_call: TRBV5-1; j_call: TRBJ1-6; clone_size: many; cdr3_aa: ASSSEAGSSYNSPLH
v_call: TRBV2; j_call: TRBJ2-5; clone_size: -; cdr3_aa: ASSGLFQETQY
v_call: TRBV3-1; j_call: TRBJ1-1; clone_size: few; cdr3_aa: ASSQGQLNTEAF
v_call: TRBV7-9; j_call: TRBJ1-5; clone_size: many; cdr3_aa: ASSLGGTDLNQPQH
v_call: TRBV7-2; j_call: TRBJ2-2; clone_size: -; cdr3_aa: ASSLVANTGELF
v_call: TRBV6-1; j_call: TRBJ2-7; clone_size: few; cdr3_aa: ASRGSGGYEQY
v_call: TRBV7-2; j_call: TRBJ1-1; clone_size: many; cdr3_aa: ASSLQVRGEAF
v_call: TRBV5-6; j_call: TRBJ2-1; clone_size: many; cdr3_aa: ASSYGLAGGEQF
v_call: TRBV12-3/TRBV12-4; j_call: TRBJ1-1; clone_size: few; cdr3_aa: ASSLALVRGGTEAF
v_call: TRBV6-5; j_call: TRBJ2-7; clone_size: few; cdr3_aa: ASSYSSGGGYEQY
v_call: TRBV15; j_call: TRBJ2-7; clone_size: few; cdr3_aa: ATSRNIGTITYEQY
v_call: TRBV20-1; j_call: TRBJ2-5; clone_size: medium-sized; cdr3_aa: SATGTGDQETQY
v_call: TRBV5-1; j_call: TRBJ1-2; clone_size: few; cdr3_aa: ASSPIQVHYGYT
v_call: TRBV6-1; j_call: TRBJ1-6; clone_size: -; cdr3_aa: ASKLGQRDSPLH
v_call: TRBV7-6; j_call: TRBJ2-1; clone_size: few; cdr3_aa: ASSLEQGNEQF
v_call: TRBV6-2/TRBV6-3; j_call: TRBJ2-7; clone_size: few; cdr3_aa: ASKIAATYEQY
v_call: TRBV6-4; j_call: TRBJ2-5; clone_size: -; cdr3_aa: ASTPNGVGWGLAGPQETQY
v_call: TRBV7-2; j_call: TRBJ2-1; clone_size: many; cdr3_aa: ASSLPKGSNEQF
v_call: TRBV30; j_call: TRBJ2-2; clone_size: -; cdr3_aa: AWTRWEAGRTSNTGELF
v_call: TRBV19; j_call: TRBJ2-1; clone_size: -; cdr3_aa: ASSIRHFNEQF
v_call: TRBV4-3; j_call: TRBJ2-7; clone_size: -; cdr3_aa: ASGQFPGQGDEQY
v_call: TRBV30; j_call: TRBJ2-3; clone_size: few; cdr3_aa: AWRRTGDLTDTQY